These T cell receptor beta chains were read from a single sample in a study of shared clonotypes between healthy human individuals. Measured with immunoSEQ multiplex PCR; TCRdb has only the in-frame clones, and not every one. The profile covers about 2.2 million clones, with around 95% appearing a single time and about 1.7% taken by the ten largest. Sequencing was carried out using naive CD8+ T cells from PBMCs. These receptors all stem from a man aged 18-30 years in good health. Some clones in this sample may be carry-over from other donors' samples. Each CDR3 is given with its conserved first and last residue. D genes are given only for firm matches. A row's size may be missing; if present it is once, few, many or a size class.

J	V	D	size	CDR3	DNA
TRBJ1-1	TRBV19	NA	NA	CASRTLRQGNTEAFF	TGTGCCAGTCGTACCCTACGCCAGGGGAACACTGAAGCTTTCTTT
TRBJ2-7	TRBV28	NA	NA	CASSFGAYEKGSLPLTYEQYF	TGTGCCAGCAGTTTCGGTGCTTACGAAAAGGGTAGCTTACCATTAACCTACGAGCAGTACTTC
TRBJ2-7	TRBV27	NA	NA	CASSLLLVGEQYF	TGTGCCAGCAGTTTATTATTGGTGGGCGAGCAGTACTTC
TRBJ2-5	TRBV5-6	NA	once	CASSLAVQGETQYF	TGTGCCAGCAGCTTGGCCGTCCAGGGTGAGACCCAGTACTTC
TRBJ1-2	TRBV5-4	NA	NA	CASSPDILSAGYTF	TGTGCCAGCAGCCCGGACATCCTTTCAGCGGGCTACACCTTC
TRBJ2-7	TRBV28	NA	NA	CASSLLGRSYEQYF	TGTGCCAGCAGTTTATTGGGGCGGTCCTACGAGCAGTACTTC
TRBJ2-7	TRBV6-1	NA	NA	CASSEVWGPSSYEQYF	TGTGCCAGCAGTGAAGTCTGGGGCCCTAGCTCCTACGAGCAGTACTTC
TRBJ2-1	TRBV7-8	TRBD2	NA	CASSFRAGISYNEQFF	TGTGCCAGCAGCTTTCGAGCGGGAATTTCCTACAATGAGCAGTTCTTC
TRBJ2-1	TRBV7-8	TRBD2	NA	CASSPGGTSGRAAYNEQFF	TGTGCCAGCAGCCCGGGCGGGACTAGCGGGAGGGCCGCCTACAATGAGCAGTTCTTC
TRBJ2-7	TRBV4-3	NA	once	CASSQVPSTSYEQYF	TGCGCCAGCAGCCAAGTGCCATCGACCTCCTACGAGCAGTACTTC
TRBJ2-7	TRBV5-6	NA	NA	CASSYQTGGPYEQYF	TGTGCCAGCAGCTACCAAACGGGGGGCCCCTACGAGCAGTACTTC
TRBJ2-7	TRBV9	TRBD1	NA	CASSTRDRPYEQYF	TGTGCCAGCAGCACACGGGACAGACCCTACGAGCAGTACTTC